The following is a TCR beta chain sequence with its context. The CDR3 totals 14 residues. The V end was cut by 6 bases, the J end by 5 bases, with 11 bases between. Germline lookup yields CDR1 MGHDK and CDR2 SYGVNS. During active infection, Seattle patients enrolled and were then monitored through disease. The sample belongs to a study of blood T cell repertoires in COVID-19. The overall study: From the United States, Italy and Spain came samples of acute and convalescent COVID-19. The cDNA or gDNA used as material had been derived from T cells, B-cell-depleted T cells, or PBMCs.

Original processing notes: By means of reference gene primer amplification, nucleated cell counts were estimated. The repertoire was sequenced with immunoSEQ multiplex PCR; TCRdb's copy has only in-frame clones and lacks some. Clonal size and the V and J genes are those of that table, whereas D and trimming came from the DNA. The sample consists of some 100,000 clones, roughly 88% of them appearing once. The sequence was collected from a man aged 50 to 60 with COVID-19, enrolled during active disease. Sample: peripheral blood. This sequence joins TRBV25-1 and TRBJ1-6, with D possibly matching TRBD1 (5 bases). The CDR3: CASRGELNNSPLHF. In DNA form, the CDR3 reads TGTGCCAGCAGAGGGGAATTAAATAATTCACCCCTCCACTTT.